This T cell receptor beta chain came from a study of blood T cell repertoires in COVID-19. Germline V gives CDR1 DFQATT, CDR2 SNEGSKA (reference sequence). After removal of 3 bases from V and 6 bases from J, the junction contained 5 bases not matched to a gene. The length of the CDR3 is 14 residues. Authors' analysis steps: Scientists estimated how many nucleated cells there were by amplifying reference gene primers. Repertoires were generated with immunoSEQ multiplex PCR, while TCRdb's copy carries only in-frame clones and drops some. From that table come the V and J calls and clone size; the DNA was used to work out D and trimming. This table has fewer than 300,000 clones, 85% to 90% appearing once.

The receptor was isolated from a woman in her thirties or forties who had recovered from COVID-19. The specimen was peripheral blood. This chain links TRBV20-1 with TRBJ2-2; 9 bases align to TRBD2. In DNA form, the CDR3 reads TGCAGTGCTAGTCTTAGCGGGGGCGCCGGGGAGCTGTTTTTT. Its translation: CSASLSGGAGELFF.